The rows below give T cell receptor beta chains drawn from one sample of a study of blood T cell repertoires in COVID-19. The method was immunoSEQ multiplex PCR; TCRdb's version includes in-frame clones alone and lacks a portion of them. The sample includes fewer than 65,000 clones, approximately 84% of them seen just once. Sequencing was carried out using peripheral blood. These receptors all stem from a human donor in a cohort sampled during active COVID-19. Each CDR3 is given with its conserved first and last residue. A D gene is named only where the DNA matches it firmly. The size entry is marked missing in some rows and otherwise reads once, few, many or a size class.

J	D	size	V	CDR3	DNA
TRBJ1-2	-	-	TRBV9	CASSVSSNYGYTF	TGTGCCAGCAGCGTGTCTAGTAACTATGGCTACACCTTC
TRBJ1-6	-	-	TRBV28	CASKGESSYNSPLHF	TGTGCCAGCAAGGGGGAAAGCTCCTATAATTCACCCCTCCACTTT
TRBJ2-6	-	few	TRBV5-6	CASSTEYSGANVLTF	TGTGCCAGCAGCACAGAGTACTCTGGGGCCAACGTCCTGACTTTC
TRBJ2-1	-	-	TRBV18	CASSPSHTYNEQFF	TGTGCCAGCTCACCATCCCACACCTACAATGAGCAGTTCTTC
TRBJ1-2	TRBD1	once	TRBV6-5	CASSYRDRATGYTF	TGTGCCAGCAGTTACCGGGACAGGGCGACGGGCTACACCTTC
TRBJ1-1	-	-	TRBV11-3	CASSSGYDTEAFF	TGTGCCAGCAGCTCAGGATATGACACTGAAGCTTTCTTT
TRBJ2-5	-	few	TRBV6-5	CAHAETPWETQYF	TGTGCTCACGCGGAGACCCCCTGGGAGACCCAGTACTTC
TRBJ1-2	TRBD1	few	TRBV2	CASSEQPRTGKRYGYTF	TGTGCCAGCAGTGAGCAGCCCCGGACAGGGAAACGGTATGGCTACACCTTC
TRBJ2-2	-	-	TRBV28	CASSRLNTGELFF	TGTGCCAGCAGTAGACTCAACACCGGGGAGCTGTTTTTT
TRBJ1-1	-	-	TRBV5-1	CASSLAWGVNTEAFF	TGCGCCAGCAGCTTGGCTTGGGGGGTGAACACTGAAGCTTTCTTT
TRBJ1-1	-	-	TRBV29-1	CSVGGQNFEAFF	TGCAGCGTCGGAGGGCAGAACTTTGAAGCTTTCTTT
TRBJ1-1	-	-	TRBV27	CASSTATGPWGTEAFF	TGTGCCAGCAGTACAGCGACAGGACCTTGGGGCACTGAAGCTTTCTTT
TRBJ2-4	-	-	TRBV19	CASSIFAGNAKNIQYF	TGTGCCAGTAGTATCTTCGCAGGGAATGCCAAAAACATTCAGTACTTC
TRBJ2-3	TRBD1	-	TRBV19	CASSPDRGITDTQYF	TGTGCCAGTAGCCCCGACAGGGGTATTACAGATACGCAGTATTTT
TRBJ2-3	-	-	TRBV7-3	CASSLAGYTDTQYF	TGTGCCAGCAGCTTGGCGGGTTACACAGATACGCAGTATTTT
TRBJ2-2	-	few	TRBV4-3	CASSQVLTGELFF	TGCGCCAGCAGCCAAGTCCTGACCGGGGAGCTGTTTTTT
TRBJ2-5	TRBD1	-	TRBV5-5	CASSFSTLTGSMGETQYF	TGTGCCAGCAGCTTTTCCACGCTGACAGGGAGTATGGGCGAGACCCAGTACTTC
TRBJ2-3	-	-	TRBV20-1	CSASSRGRGSSTDTQYF	TGCAGTGCTAGTTCCAGGGGTAGGGGGTCTAGCACAGATACGCAGTATTTT
TRBJ2-1	TRBD2	-	TRBV18	CASSPSTLTSASYNEQFF	TGTGCCAGCTCACCTTCCACCCTTACTAGCGCGTCCTACAATGAGCAGTTCTTC
TRBJ2-3	TRBD2	-	TRBV5-5	CASSSDSSGGASTDTQYF	TGTGCCAGCAGCTCTGACTCTAGCGGGGGGGCTAGCACAGATACGCAGTATTTT
TRBJ2-2	TRBD1	-	TRBV5-1	CASSLAGQGNTGELFF	TGCGCCAGCAGCTTGGCGGGACAGGGAAACACCGGGGAGCTGTTTTTT
TRBJ2-2	-	few	TRBV4-1	CASSQGPGANTGELFF	TGCGCCAGCAGCCAAGGGCCAGGTGCGAACACCGGGGAGCTGTTTTTT
TRBJ2-6	-	-	TRBV2	CAVDSSGANVLTF	TGTGCCGTTGACAGCTCTGGGGCCAACGTCCTGACTTTC
TRBJ2-5	TRBD1	few	TRBV5-1	CASSFGQAGETQYF	TGCGCCAGCAGCTTTGGACAGGCTGGGGAGACCCAGTACTTC
TRBJ2-5	-	-	TRBV6-5	CASSSPETQYF	TGTGCCAGCTCGTCCCCAGAGACCCAGTACTTC
TRBJ2-5	TRBD2	-	TRBV11-2	CASSWGGKETQYF	TGTGCCAGCAGCTGGGGGGGGAAAGAGACCCAGTACTTC
TRBJ1-2	-	-	TRBV5-6	CASSLGPGSFNYGYTF	TGTGCCAGCAGCTTGGGCCCTGGGAGCTTCAACTATGGCTACACCTTC
TRBJ2-3	-	-	TRBV27	CASSPSAGHTDTQYF	TGTGCCAGCAGTCCATCTGCGGGTCACACAGATACGCAGTATTTT
TRBJ2-1	-	-	TRBV13	CASSQRRGGQGYNEQFF	TGTGCCAGCAGCCAACGACGGGGGGGACAGGGCTACAATGAGCAGTTCTTC
TRBJ2-3	-	-	TRBV9	CASSVGQGTTDTQYF	TGTGCCAGCAGCGTAGGGCAGGGGACCACAGATACGCAGTATTTT
TRBJ1-6	-	-	TRBV6-4	CASSAQGTYNSPLHF	TGTGCCAGCAGTGCGCAGGGGACGTATAATTCACCCCTCCACTTT
TRBJ1-4	-	-	TRBV2	CASSETRRSNEKLFF	TGTGCCAGCAGTGAAACGCGGAGGTCTAATGAAAAACTGTTTTTT
TRBJ2-3	-	-	TRBV11-2	CASSLSLPGAGTDTQYF	TGTGCCAGCAGTCTATCACTCCCGGGAGCTGGCACAGATACGCAGTATTTT
TRBJ1-1	-	few	TRBV5-6	CASSYRGRAEAFF	TGTGCCAGCAGCTATAGGGGCCGCGCTGAAGCTTTCTTT
TRBJ1-2	-	-	TRBV7-8	CASSRRDSNYGYTF	TGTGCCAGCAGCCGGAGGGACTCTAACTATGGCTACACCTTC
TRBJ2-2	-	few	TRBV12-3/TRBV12-4	CASSLQGSGELFF	TGTGCCAGCAGTCTTCAGGGTTCCGGGGAGCTGTTTTTT
TRBJ2-1	-	-	TRBV5-1	CASSLAPGGEYNEQFF	TGCGCCAGCAGCTTGGCACCGGGGGGCGAATACAATGAGCAGTTCTTC